This TCR beta chain was captured in a study of blood T cell repertoires in COVID-19. Study in general: Material from acute and convalescent COVID-19 was sourced from the United States, Italy and Spain.

This clone occurred once. Sequencing used immunoSEQ multiplex PCR; TCRdb keeps in-frame clones, though not all of them. The data contain about 330,000 clones, approximately 90% of them seen just once; the ten biggest clones take up roughly 8.9%. This CDR3 spans 14 amino acids. The germline V gene encodes CDR1 MNHEY and CDR2 SVGAGI. V lost 6 bases, J lost 0 bases, and 11 bases lay in between. Material: peripheral blood. The chain combines TRBV6-5 with TRBJ1-1; D uncertain. The sequence came from a man aged 25 to 40 with COVID-19, enrolled during active disease. Here the CDR3 reads CASRRGFMNTEAFF. The CDR3 bases are TGTGCCAGCAGACGAGGCTTCATGAACACTGAAGCTTTCTTT.